This T cell receptor (beta chain) derives from a study of T cell repertoires in cytomegalovirus infection. In TCRdb, the reads were re-called with MiXCR into one record per CDR3 protein. The data hold 200,000 to 300,000 distinct CDR3 sequences, with roughly 15% observed a single time. Trimming shortened V by 5 bases and J by 1 base, and 20 bases separated the two germline ends. The germline V gene encodes CDR1 SQVTM and CDR2 ANQGSEA. This CDR3 spans 16 amino acids. Findings of the study overall: Carriage of CMV together with the relevant HLA was identifiable through cumulative public TCR beta family frequency. CMV-specific TCR beta clonotypes restricted by HLA-C dominated the ex vivo response.

The table lists this clonotype with a few counts. The target antigen is unknown. This chain links TRBV29-1 with TRBJ1-1; the D gene is possibly TRBD1 (6 bases). The origin of this receptor is a human donor in good health (CMV status not recorded). Some clones in this sample may be carry-over from other donors' samples. Sequences were obtained from PBMCs. This CDR3 is CSVHAPGGRSNTEAFF. CDR3 DNA: TGCAGCGTTCACGCGCCCGGGGGCAGGTCGAACACTGAAGCTTTCTTT. Full variable domain (missing parts from reference TRBV29-1 and TRBJ1-1): SAVISQKPSRDICQRGTSLTIQCQVDSQVTMMFWYRQQPGQSLTLIATANQGSEATYESGFVIDKFPISRPNLTFSTLTVSNMSPEDSSIYLCSVHAPGGRSNTEAFFGQGTRLTVV.